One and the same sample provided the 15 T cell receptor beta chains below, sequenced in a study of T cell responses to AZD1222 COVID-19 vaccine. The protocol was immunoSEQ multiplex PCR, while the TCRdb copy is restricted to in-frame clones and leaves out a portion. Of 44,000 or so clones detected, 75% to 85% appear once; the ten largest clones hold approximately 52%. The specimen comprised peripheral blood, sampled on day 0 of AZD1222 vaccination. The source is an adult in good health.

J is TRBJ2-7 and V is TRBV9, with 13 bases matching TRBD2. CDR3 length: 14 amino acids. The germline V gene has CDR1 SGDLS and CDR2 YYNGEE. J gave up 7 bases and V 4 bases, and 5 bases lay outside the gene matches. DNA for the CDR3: TGTGCCAGCAGCCGGACTAGCGGGAGCGGTGAGCAGTACTTC. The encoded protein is CASSRTSGSGEQYF.

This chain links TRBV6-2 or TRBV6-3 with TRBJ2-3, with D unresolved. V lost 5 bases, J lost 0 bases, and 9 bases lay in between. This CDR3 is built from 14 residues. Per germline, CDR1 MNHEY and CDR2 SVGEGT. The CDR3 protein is CASSAYKSTDTQYF. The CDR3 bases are TGTGCCAGCAGTGCATATAAGAGCACAGATACGCAGTATTTT.

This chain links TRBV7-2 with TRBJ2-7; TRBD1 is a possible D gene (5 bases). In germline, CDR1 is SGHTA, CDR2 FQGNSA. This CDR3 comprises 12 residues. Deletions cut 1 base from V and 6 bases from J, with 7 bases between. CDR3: CASSLEGPEQYF. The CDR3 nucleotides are TGTGCCAGCAGCTTAGAGGGGCCCGAGCAGTACTTC. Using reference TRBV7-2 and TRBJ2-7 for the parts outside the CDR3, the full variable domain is GAGVSQSPSNKVTEKGKDVELRCDPISGHTALYWYRQSLGQGLEFLIYFQGNSAPDKSGLPSDRFSAERTGGSVSTLTIQRTQQEDSAVYLCASSLEGPEQYFGPGTRLTVT.

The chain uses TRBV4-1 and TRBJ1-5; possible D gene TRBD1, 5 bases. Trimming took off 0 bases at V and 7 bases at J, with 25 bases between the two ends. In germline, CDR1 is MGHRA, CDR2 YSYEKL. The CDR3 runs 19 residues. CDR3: CASSQDDEGRRYLGQPQHF. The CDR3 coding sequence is TGCGCCAGCAGCCAAGATGACGAGGGGAGGCGGTATCTTGGCCAGCCCCAGCATTTT.

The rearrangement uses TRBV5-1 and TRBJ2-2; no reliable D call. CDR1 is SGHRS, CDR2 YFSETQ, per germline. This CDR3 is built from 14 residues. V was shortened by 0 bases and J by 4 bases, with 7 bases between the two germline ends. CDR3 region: CASSLVLGTGELFF. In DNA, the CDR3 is TGCGCCAGCAGCTTGGTGCTGGGCACCGGGGAGCTGTTTTTT. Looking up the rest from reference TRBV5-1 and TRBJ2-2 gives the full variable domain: KAGVTQTPRYLIKTRGQQVTLSCSPISGHRSVSWYQQTPGQGLQFLFEYFSETQRNKGNFPGRFSGRQFSNSRSEMNVSTLELGDSALYLCASSLVLGTGELFFGEGSRLTVL.

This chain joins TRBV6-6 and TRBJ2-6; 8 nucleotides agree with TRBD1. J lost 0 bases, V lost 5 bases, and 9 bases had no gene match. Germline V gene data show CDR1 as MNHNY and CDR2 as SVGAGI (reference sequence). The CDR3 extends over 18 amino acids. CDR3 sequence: CASSPFRTGSSGANVLTF. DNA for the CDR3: TGTGCCAGCAGTCCCTTCCGGACAGGGAGCTCTGGGGCCAACGTCCTGACTTTC.

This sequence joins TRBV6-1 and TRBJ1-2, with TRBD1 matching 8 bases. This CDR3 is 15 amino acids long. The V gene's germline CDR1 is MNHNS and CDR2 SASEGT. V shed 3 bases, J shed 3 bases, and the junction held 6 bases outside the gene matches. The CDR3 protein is CASSDGQGGDYGYTF. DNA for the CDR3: TGTGCCAGCAGTGACGGACAGGGCGGAGACTATGGCTACACCTTC.

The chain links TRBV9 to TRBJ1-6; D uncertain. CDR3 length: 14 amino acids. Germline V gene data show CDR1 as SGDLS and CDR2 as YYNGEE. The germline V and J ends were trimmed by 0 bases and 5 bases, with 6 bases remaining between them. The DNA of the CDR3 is TGTGCCAGCAGCGTAGGACGGAATAATTCACCCCTCCACTTT. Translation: CASSVGRNNSPLHF.

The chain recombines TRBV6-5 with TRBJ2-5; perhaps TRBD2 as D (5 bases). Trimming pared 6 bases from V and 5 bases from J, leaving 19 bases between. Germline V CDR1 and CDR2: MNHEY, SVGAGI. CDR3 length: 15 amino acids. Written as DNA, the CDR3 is TGTGCCAGCAGCCCCGGACTCACTATTTGGGAGACCCAGTACTTC. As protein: CASSPGLTIWETQYF.

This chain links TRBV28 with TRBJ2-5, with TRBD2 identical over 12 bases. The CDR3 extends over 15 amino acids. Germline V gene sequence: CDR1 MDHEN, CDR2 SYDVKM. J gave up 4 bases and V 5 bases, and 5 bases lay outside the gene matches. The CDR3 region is CASSASGRATETQYF. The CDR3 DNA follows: TGTGCCAGCAGTGCTAGCGGGAGGGCCACAGAGACCCAGTACTTC.

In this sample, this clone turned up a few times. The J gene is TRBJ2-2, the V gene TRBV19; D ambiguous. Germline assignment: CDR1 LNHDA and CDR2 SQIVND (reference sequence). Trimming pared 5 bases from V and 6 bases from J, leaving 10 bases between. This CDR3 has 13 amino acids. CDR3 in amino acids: CASSLASAGELFF. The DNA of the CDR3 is TGTGCCAGTAGTTTAGCCAGCGCCGGGGAGCTGTTTTTT.

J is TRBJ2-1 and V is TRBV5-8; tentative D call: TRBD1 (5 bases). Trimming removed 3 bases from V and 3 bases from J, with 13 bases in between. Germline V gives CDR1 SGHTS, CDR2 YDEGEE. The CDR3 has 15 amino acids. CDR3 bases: TGTGCCAGCAGCTGGGTTCTGGACAACTACAATGAGCAGTTCTTC. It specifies CASSWVLDNYNEQFF.

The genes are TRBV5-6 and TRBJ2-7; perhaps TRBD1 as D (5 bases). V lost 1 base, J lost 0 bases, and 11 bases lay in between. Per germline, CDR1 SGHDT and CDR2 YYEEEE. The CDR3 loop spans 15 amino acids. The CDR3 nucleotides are TGTGCCAGCAGCTTGTCCTGGGGCAGCTCCTACGAGCAGTACTTC. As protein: CASSLSWGSSYEQYF. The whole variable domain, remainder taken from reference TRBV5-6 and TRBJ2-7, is DAGVTQSPTHLIKTRGQQVTLRCSPKSGHDTVSWYQQALGQGPQFIFQYYEEEERQRGNFPDRFSGHQFPNYSSELNVNALLLGDSALYLCASSLSWGSSYEQYFGPGTRLTVT.

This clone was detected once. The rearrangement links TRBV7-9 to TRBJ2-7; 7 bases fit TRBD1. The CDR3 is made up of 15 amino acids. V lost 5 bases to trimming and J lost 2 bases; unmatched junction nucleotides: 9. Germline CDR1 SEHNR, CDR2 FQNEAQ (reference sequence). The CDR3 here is CASSPEDRPPYEQYF. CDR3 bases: TGTGCCAGCAGCCCCGAGGACAGGCCTCCCTACGAGCAGTACTTC.

CDR3 coding DNA: TGTGCCAGCAGCGCCTCGGGTTTGGAGGTACTGGACATTCAGTACTTC. Translated, it gives CASSASGLEVLDIQYF. This rearrangement joins TRBV9 to TRBJ2-4, with D perhaps TRBD2 (5 bases). The V gene's germline CDR1 is SGDLS and CDR2 YYNGEE. Trimming removed 3 bases from V and 8 bases from J, with 21 bases in between. The CDR3 is made up of 16 amino acids.